This T cell receptor (beta chain) was captured in a study of blood T cell repertoires in COVID-19. As for the study in general: The analysed material was cDNA or gDNA that came from T cells, B-cell-depleted T cells, or PBMCs.

Using immunoSEQ multiplex PCR, the repertoire was profiled, and TCRdb retains in-frame clones only, with some absent. The table lists 300,000 to 450,000 clones, around 84% of them singletons, with about 3% in the top ten. Trimming pared 5 bases from V and 7 bases from J, leaving 12 bases between. Germline values: CDR1 SGHAT, CDR2 FQDESV (reference sequence). This CDR3 spans 13 amino acids. The V call is TRBV11-1, the J call TRBJ2-1; maybe TRBD2 (5 bases). The sequenced sample was peripheral blood. This sequence was found in a human donor in a cohort sampled during active COVID-19. The CDR3 sequence: CASSKSRENEQFF. The DNA of the CDR3 is TGTGCCAGCAGCAAATCAAGGGAGAATGAGCAGTTCTTC.